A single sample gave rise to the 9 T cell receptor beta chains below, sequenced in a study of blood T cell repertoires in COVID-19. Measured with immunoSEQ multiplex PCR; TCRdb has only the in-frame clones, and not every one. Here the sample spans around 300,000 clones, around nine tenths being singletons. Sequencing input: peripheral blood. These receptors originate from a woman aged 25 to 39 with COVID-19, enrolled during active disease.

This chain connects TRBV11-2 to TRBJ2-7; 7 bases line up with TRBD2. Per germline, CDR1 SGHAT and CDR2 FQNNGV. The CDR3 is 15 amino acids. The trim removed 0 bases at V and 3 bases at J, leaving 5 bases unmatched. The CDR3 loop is CASSLEGRGGYEQYF. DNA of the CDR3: TGTGCCAGCAGCTTAGAAGGGAGGGGAGGCTACGAGCAGTACTTC.

CDR3 DNA sequence: TGTGCCAGCAGAAATACAGGTATCTCCTACGAGCAGTACTTC. This codes for CASRNTGISYEQYF. The genes are TRBV6-6 and TRBJ2-7; a weak D match, TRBD1 (5 bases). The CDR3 spans 14 residues. Trimming took 6 bases from V and 0 from J, leaving 12 bases between them. Looked up from germline, CDR1 is MNHNY and CDR2 is SVGAGI (reference sequence).

The CDR3 region has the DNA TGTGCCAGCAGCCTGACTAGCGGGACAAGCTATGAGCAGTTCTTC. Translated, it gives CASSLTSGTSYEQFF. The genes are TRBV11-2 and TRBJ2-1, with 11 bases matching TRBD2. CDR3 length equals 15 residues. Germline V gives CDR1 SGHAT, CDR2 FQNNGV. With V trimmed by 5 bases and J by 8 bases, 8 bases remained unmatched.

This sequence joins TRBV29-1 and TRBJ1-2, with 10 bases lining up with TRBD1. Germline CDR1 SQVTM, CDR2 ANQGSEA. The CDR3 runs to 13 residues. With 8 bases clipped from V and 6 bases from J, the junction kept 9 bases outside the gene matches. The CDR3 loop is CSPPRQGANGYTF. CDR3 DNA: TGCAGCCCCCCGAGACAGGGGGCGAATGGCTACACCTTC.

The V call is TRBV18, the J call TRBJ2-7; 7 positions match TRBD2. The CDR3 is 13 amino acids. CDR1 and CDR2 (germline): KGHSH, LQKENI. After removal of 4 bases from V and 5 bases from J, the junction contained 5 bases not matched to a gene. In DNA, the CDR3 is TGTGCCAGCTCACGGGGAGGGGAGAACGAGCAGTACTTC. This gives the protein CASSRGGENEQYF.

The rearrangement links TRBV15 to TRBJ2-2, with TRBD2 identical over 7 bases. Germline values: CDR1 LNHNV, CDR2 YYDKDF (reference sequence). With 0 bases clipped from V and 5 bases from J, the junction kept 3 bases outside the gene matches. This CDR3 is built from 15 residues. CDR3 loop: CATSREGRETGELFF. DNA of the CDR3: TGTGCCACCAGCAGAGAAGGGAGGGAAACCGGGGAGCTGTTTTTT.

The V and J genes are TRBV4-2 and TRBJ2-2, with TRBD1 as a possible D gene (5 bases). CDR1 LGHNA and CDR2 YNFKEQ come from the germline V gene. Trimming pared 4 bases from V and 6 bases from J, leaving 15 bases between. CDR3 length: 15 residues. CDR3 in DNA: TGTGCCAGCAGCCGATTAGGGGATAACGCCGGGGAGCTGTTTTTT. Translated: CASSRLGDNAGELFF.

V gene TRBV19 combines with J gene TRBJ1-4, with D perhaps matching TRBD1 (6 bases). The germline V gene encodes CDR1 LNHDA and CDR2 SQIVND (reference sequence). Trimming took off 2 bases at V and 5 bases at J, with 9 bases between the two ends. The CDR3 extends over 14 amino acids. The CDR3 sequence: CASSIQGRNEKLFF. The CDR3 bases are TGTGCCAGTAGTATACAGGGGCGGAATGAAAAACTGTTTTTT.

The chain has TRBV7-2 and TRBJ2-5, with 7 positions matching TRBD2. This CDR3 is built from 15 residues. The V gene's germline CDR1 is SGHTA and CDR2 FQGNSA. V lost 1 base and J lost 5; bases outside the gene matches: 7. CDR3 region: CASSLGGRAPETQYF. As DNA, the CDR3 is TGTGCCAGCAGCTTAGGGGGGAGGGCCCCGGAGACCCAGTACTTC.